A single sample is the source of the 20 T cell receptor beta chains below, sequenced in a study of blood T cell repertoires in COVID-19. Profiled with immunoSEQ multiplex PCR; TCRdb holds only in-frame clones, not every one. The table lists more than 85,000 clones, over 80% of them singletons. Sequencing was carried out using peripheral blood. These receptors were obtained from an older man with acute or convalescent COVID-19.

The chain links TRBV5-1 to TRBJ2-1; D call uncertain. V was cut by 4 bases and J by 4 bases, with 15 bases left in between. Germline V gives CDR1 SGHRS, CDR2 YFSETQ. The length of the CDR3 is 15 residues. CDR3 region: CASSHDTNLYNEQFF. CDR3 DNA sequence: TGCGCCAGCAGCCACGACACCAACCTATACAATGAGCAGTTCTTC.

This chain connects TRBV12-3 or TRBV12-4 to TRBJ2-7; D unclear. The CDR3 is 13 amino acids. V gave up 3 bases and J gave up 0 bases, with 6 bases separating them. As DNA, the CDR3 is TGTGCCAGCAGTTTCAGGATCTCCTACGAGCAGTACTTC. This gives the protein CASSFRISYEQYF.

The chain recombines TRBV4-3 with TRBJ2-2; possibly TRBD1 for D (5 bases). V dropped 1 base and J dropped 2 bases, with 14 bases sitting between them. The germline CDR1 and CDR2 sequences are LGHNA and YSLEER. The CDR3 is made up of 17 amino acids. CDR3 sequence: CASSQAFPQGNTGELFF. The CDR3 DNA follows: TGCGCCAGCAGCCAAGCCTTCCCTCAGGGAAACACCGGGGAGCTGTTTTTT.

This clone appeared a single time. The CDR3 DNA is TGTGCCAGCAGCGTAGTCCCGGGAGGGCCCTCAATTGAGCAGTTCTTC. The encoded protein is CASSVVPGGPSIEQFF. This rearrangement joins TRBV9 to TRBJ2-1, with 8 bases identical to TRBD2. Germline V gene data show CDR1 as SGDLS and CDR2 as YYNGEE. The CDR3 has 16 amino acids. V was clipped by 0 bases and J by 9 bases; unmatched bases: 11.

The rearrangement uses TRBV3-1 (or the pseudogene TRBV3-2) and TRBJ1-5; D possibly corresponds to TRBD1 (5 bases). The ends were cut back, 1 base at V and 1 base at J, with 14 bases in the middle. In germline, CDR1 is LGHDT, CDR2 YNNKEL (reference sequence). The CDR3 is made up of 17 amino acids. CDR3 in amino acids: CASSQGRDRGSNQPQHF. The CDR3 DNA reads TGTGCCAGCAGCCAAGGAAGGGACCGGGGGAGCAATCAGCCCCAGCATTTT.

This chain links TRBV10-2 with TRBJ1-5, with TRBD1 identical over 9 bases. The V gene's germline CDR1 is WSHSY and CDR2 SAAADI. This CDR3 is 12 amino acids long. The ends lost 8 bases at V and 5 bases at J; junction bases unmatched: 1. In nucleotides, the CDR3 is TGCGCCAGCGGGGACAGGGATCAGCCCCAGCATTTT. Translating gives CASGDRDQPQHF.

This chain links TRBV7-9 with TRBJ2-5; TRBD1 agrees at 10 bases. The CDR3 is made up of 14 amino acids. Germline V gene sequence: CDR1 SEHNR, CDR2 FQNEAQ (reference sequence). V lost 5 bases to trimming and J lost 5 bases; unmatched junction nucleotides: 5. As DNA, the CDR3 is TGTGCCAGCAGCCGGACAGGGGGTTGGGAGACCCAGTACTTC. Residues: CASSRTGGWETQYF.

The V call is TRBV2, the J call TRBJ2-2; D is possibly TRBD1 (5 bases). The CDR3 loop spans 15 amino acids. CDR1 and CDR2 (germline): SNHLY, FYNNEI. Trimming left V 3 bases short and J 5 bases short, with 13 bases between. This chain's CDR3 is CASSEYRLGTGELFF. The CDR3 nucleotides read TGTGCCAGCAGTGAGTACAGGCTGGGAACCGGGGAGCTGTTTTTT.

The chain uses TRBV7-9 and TRBJ2-1; TRBD2 agrees at 9 bases. J was trimmed by 6 bases and V by 3 bases; bases with no gene match: 6. This CDR3 has 15 residues. Germline CDR1 reads SEHNR; CDR2 reads FQNEAQ (reference sequence). CDR3 sequence reads: CASSFWTSALNEQFF. Written as DNA, the CDR3 is TGTGCCAGCAGCTTTTGGACTAGCGCTCTCAATGAGCAGTTCTTC.

V and J are TRBV19 and TRBJ1-5; D uncertain. CDR1 and CDR2 from the germline V gene are LNHDA and SQIVND (reference sequence). This CDR3 has 14 amino acids. V was cut by 2 bases and J by 3 bases, with 8 bases left in between. Here the CDR3 reads CASSINSLNQPQHF. DNA for the CDR3: TGTGCCAGTAGTATAAACAGCCTCAATCAGCCCCAGCATTTT.

This clone occurred once. The chain joins TRBV7-2 to TRBJ1-6; weak D call: TRBD1 (5 bases). V was trimmed by 5 bases and J by 4 bases, leaving 21 bases between them. CDR3 length: 18 amino acids. Germline lookup yields CDR1 SGHTA and CDR2 FQGNSA. The CDR3 nucleotides are TGTGCCAGCAGCCCTCTCCCCCTCGGGGGGGGATATAATTCACCCCTCCACTTT. It yields the protein CASSPLPLGGGYNSPLHF.

The gene calls are TRBV19 and TRBJ1-5, with D possibly TRBD1 on 6 matching bases. Looked up from germline, CDR1 is LNHDA and CDR2 is SQIVND (reference sequence). V was cut by 7 bases and J by 1 base, with 17 bases left in between. This CDR3 is 16 amino acids long. CDR3 loop: CASTAKTGLSNQPQHF. In DNA, the CDR3 is TGTGCCAGTACTGCAAAAACAGGGTTAAGCAATCAGCCCCAGCATTTT.

V is TRBV28 and J is TRBJ1-4; 11 bases line up with TRBD1. The junction had 15 bases not matched to a gene; V was cut back by 6 bases and J by 9 bases. Germline V gives CDR1 MDHEN, CDR2 SYDVKM. This CDR3 region has 17 residues. CDR3 coding DNA: TGTGCCAGCAGACGCCTAAGGACAGGGGGCGCGGATAAAAAACTGTTTTTT. It is translated as CASRRLRTGGADKKLFF.

The chain employs TRBV24-1 and TRBJ1-5, with a weak D call TRBD1 (6 bases). The germline V gene encodes CDR1 KGHDR and CDR2 SFDVKD. V was cut by 4 bases and J by 6 bases, with 24 bases left in between. The CDR3 totals 18 residues. As DNA, the CDR3 is TGTGCCACCAGTGACCGGGGGGCGGGAGGATCTTCGGGTCAGCCCCAGCATTTT. This encodes CATSDRGAGGSSGQPQHF.

The V and J genes are TRBV5-1 and TRBJ2-3; D may be TRBD1 (5 bases). This CDR3 region has 14 residues. Germline loops: CDR1 SGHRS, CDR2 YFSETQ. Trimming took off 4 bases at V and 4 bases at J, with 13 bases between the two ends. The CDR3 DNA follows: TGCGCCAGCAGCCAGGGTTTAGATCCAGATACGCAGTATTTT. Its translation: CASSQGLDPDTQYF.

This clone has just one count. The chain carries TRBV29-1 and TRBJ2-3, with D possibly TRBD1 on 7 matching bases. The germline V and J ends were trimmed by 6 bases and 5 bases, with 15 bases remaining between them. The CDR3 has 13 amino acids. Per germline, CDR1 SQVTM and CDR2 ANQGSEA. The CDR3 nucleotides are TGCAGCGTGTACAGGGGAGGTAAAGATACGCAGTATTTT. Translating it yields CSVYRGGKDTQYF.

This chain joins TRBV2 and TRBJ1-1; D not certain. V lost 6 bases, J lost 0 bases, and 11 bases lay in between. The CDR3 is 14 amino acids. Per germline, CDR1 SNHLY and CDR2 FYNNEI. As DNA, the CDR3 is TGTGCCAGCAGAGAGACTCCTGTGAACACTGAAGCTTTCTTT. It yields the protein CASRETPVNTEAFF. The whole variable domain, filled in from reference TRBV2 and TRBJ1-1, reads EPEVTQTPSHQVTQMGQEVILRCVPISNHLYFYWYRQILGQKVEFLVSFYNNEISEKSEIFDDQFSVERPDGSNFTLKIRSTKLEDSAMYFCASRETPVNTEAFFGQGTRLTVV.

CDR3 region: CASSQIQGNTEAFF. CDR3 sequence (DNA): TGTGCCAGCAGTCAAATACAGGGGAACACTGAAGCTTTCTTT. The chain carries TRBV6-5 and TRBJ1-1; weak D call: TRBD1 (6 bases). CDR1 MNHEY and CDR2 SVGAGI come from the germline V gene. This CDR3 is 14 amino acids long. The V gene lost 5 bases and the J gene lost 1 base, with 11 bases spanning the gap.

In this sample, this clone turned up a few times. The V and J genes are TRBV23-1 and TRBJ1-1, with 8 bases that match TRBD1. TRBV23-1 is an ORF for which the function is uncertain. V was clipped by 11 bases and J by 3 bases; unmatched bases: 8. CDR3 length: 13 residues. CDR3 protein: CAGGRGRDTEAFF. The DNA for the CDR3 is TGCGCCGGGGGCAGGGGGCGAGACACTGAAGCTTTCTTT.

The J gene is TRBJ2-3, the V gene TRBV19; TRBD1 is a possible D gene (5 bases). V was cut by 4 bases and J by 0 bases, with 8 bases left in between. CDR1 is LNHDA, CDR2 SQIVND, per germline (reference sequence). This CDR3 comprises 14 residues. This chain's CDR3 is CASSKQASTDTQYF. CDR3 nucleotide sequence: TGTGCCAGTAGTAAACAGGCCAGCACAGATACGCAGTATTTT. Drawing the rest from reference TRBV19 and TRBJ2-3, the complete variable domain is DGGITQSPKYLFRKEGQNVTLSCEQNLNHDAMYWYRQDPGQGLRLIYYSQIVNDFQKGDIAEGYSVSREKKESFPLTVTSAQKNPTAFYLCASSKQASTDTQYFGPGTRLTVL.